This TCR beta chain was identified in a study of blood T cell repertoires in COVID-19. About the research overall: Collection of acute and convalescent COVID-19 samples took place in the United States, Italy and Spain.

Here immunoSEQ multiplex PCR was the method, and the copy in TCRdb shows in-frame clones only, minus some. Here the sample spans around 150,000 clones, 70% to 90% being singletons. Seattle-derived patients entered the study during active infection and were followed longitudinally. V lost 10 bases to trimming and J lost 0 bases, with 15 bases between them. The germline gives CDR1 SNHLY, CDR2 FYNNEI. The CDR3 totals 15 residues. This clone was observed once. Sequencing input: peripheral blood. This clonotype originated in a woman in her fifties or sixties with COVID-19, enrolled during active disease. The chain employs TRBV2 and TRBJ1-4; no clear D gene. This CDR3 reads CAIDGGGATNEKLFF. DNA of the CDR3: TGTGCCATCGACGGAGGAGGTGCAACTAATGAAAAACTGTTTTTT.